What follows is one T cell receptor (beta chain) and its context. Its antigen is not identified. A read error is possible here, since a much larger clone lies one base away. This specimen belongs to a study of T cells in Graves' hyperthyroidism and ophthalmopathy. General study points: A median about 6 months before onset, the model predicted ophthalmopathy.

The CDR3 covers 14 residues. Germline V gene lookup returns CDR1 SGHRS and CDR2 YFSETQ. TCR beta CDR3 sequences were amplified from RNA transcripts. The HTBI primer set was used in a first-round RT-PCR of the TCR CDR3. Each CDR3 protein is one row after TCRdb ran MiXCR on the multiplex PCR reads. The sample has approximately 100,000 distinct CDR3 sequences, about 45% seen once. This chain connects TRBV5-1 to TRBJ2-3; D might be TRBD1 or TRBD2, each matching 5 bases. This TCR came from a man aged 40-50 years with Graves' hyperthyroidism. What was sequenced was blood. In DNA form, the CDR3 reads TGCACCAGCAGCCAAGTGGGGGAAGCAGATACGCAGTATTTT. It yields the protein CTSSQVGEADTQYF.